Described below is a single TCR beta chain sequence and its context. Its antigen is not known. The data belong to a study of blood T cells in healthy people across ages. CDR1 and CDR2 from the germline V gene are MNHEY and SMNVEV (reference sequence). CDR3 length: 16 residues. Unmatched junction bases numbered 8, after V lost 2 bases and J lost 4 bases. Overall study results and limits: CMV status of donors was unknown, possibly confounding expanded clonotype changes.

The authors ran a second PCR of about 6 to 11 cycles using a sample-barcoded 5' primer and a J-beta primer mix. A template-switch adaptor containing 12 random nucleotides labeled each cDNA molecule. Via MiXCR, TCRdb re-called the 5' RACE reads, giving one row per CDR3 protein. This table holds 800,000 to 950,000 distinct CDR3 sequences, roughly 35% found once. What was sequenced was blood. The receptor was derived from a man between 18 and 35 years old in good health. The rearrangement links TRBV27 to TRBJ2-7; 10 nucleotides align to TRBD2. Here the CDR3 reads CASSLASGSFGYEQYF. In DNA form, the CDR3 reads TGTGCCAGCAGTTTAGCTAGCGGGAGCTTTGGGTACGAGCAGTACTTC.